This T cell receptor beta chain was recorded in a study of blood T cell repertoires in COVID-19. Study context: Some COVID-19 samples were acute and others convalescent; all came from the United States, Italy and Spain. PBMCs, B-cell-depleted T cells, or T cells provided the cDNA or gDNA that made up the material.

Looked up from germline, CDR1 is SQVTM and CDR2 is ANQGSEA. Trimming shortened V by 5 bases and J by 1 base, and 5 bases separated the two germline ends. CDR3 length: 11 residues. Per the original methods: Amplification of reference gene primers provided the estimated nucleated cell counts. Profiling relied on immunoSEQ multiplex PCR, and the TCRdb table lists in-frame clones only, not all of them. V and J calls plus clone size are reproduced from that table; the DNA served to infer D and trimming. The table includes around 150,000 clones, more than 75% detected once. The receptor comes from a woman between 40 and 55 years old with acute or convalescent COVID-19. The chain carries TRBV29-1 and TRBJ1-1, with D unresolved. The sample consisted of peripheral blood. The CDR3 reads CSVRGNTEAFF. The DNA of the CDR3 is TGCAGCGTTCGGGGGAACACTGAAGCTTTCTTT.